This T cell receptor (beta chain) was identified during a study of beta chain features in type 1 diabetes. This clone was seen more than once but under ten times. The antigen is unknown. CDR3 length equals 15 residues. CDR1 and CDR2 (germline): SGDLS, YYNGEE. With 4 bases removed from V and 8 bases from J, the gap between germline ends came to 18 bases. Broader study findings: Shortening that was moderate but significant affected the TCRB CDR3s of Type 1 diabetes patients in all four CD4+ subsets. Whether HLA type affects TCRB rearrangement stayed undetermined in the present work.

Every isolated RNA sample was fully reverse transcribed, so sequencing captured expressed TCRB transcripts. Measured with immunoSEQ multiplex PCR; TCRdb has only the in-frame clones, and not every one. Among approximately 260,000 clones listed, approximately 25% were seen once. The source of this sequence is a woman under 40 with type 1 diabetes. V is TRBV9 and J is TRBJ1-4; D possibly corresponds to TRBD1 (5 bases). The sequencing sample was made of naive CD4+ T cells from blood. CDR3 DNA sequence: TGTGCCAGCAGCTCGACGGGGACTAGCTCGGAAAAACTGTTTTTT. Its protein is CASSSTGTSSEKLFF.